These 10 T cell receptor beta chains came from one sample sequenced in a study of blood T cell repertoires in COVID-19 (dated by TCRdb to 2018 to 2020). Library creation used the immunoSEQ multiplex PCR assay. Drawn from immuneACCESS, this table holds only the in-frame rearrangements with V and J called that TCRdb kept. Clones are partly lost; checked studies trace under half to an unresolved V gene and leave the rest unexplained. Counted in this sample were about 240,000 clones; 87% of them appeared once. Approximately 7.6% of the sample is taken by the ten largest. Sequenced: peripheral blood. All receptors come from a man aged 55 to 70 who had recovered from COVID-19.

This clone is a singleton in its sample. The gene calls are TRBV18 and TRBJ2-2; the D is unclear. The CDR3 loop spans 13 amino acids. Germline V gives CDR1 KGHSH, CDR2 LQKENI. V was pared by 6 bases and J by 4 bases, with 9 bases between. The CDR3 bases are TGTGCCAGCTCCAAAGACATCACCGGGGAGCTGTTTTTT. This translates into CASSKDITGELFF.

V usage is TRBV5-1 and J usage is TRBJ2-5, with 9 bases matching TRBD1. V shed 6 bases, J shed 4 bases, and the junction held 7 bases outside the gene matches. The CDR3 loop spans 14 amino acids. Germline values: CDR1 SGHRS, CDR2 YFSETQ. The chain's CDR3 is CASNPGQGLETQYF. CDR3 in DNA: TGCGCCAGCAACCCGGGACAGGGTTTAGAGACCCAGTACTTC.

The chain uses TRBV7-2 and TRBJ2-3, with 11 bases that match TRBD2. The CDR3 has 16 amino acids. V trimming: 5 bases; J trimming: 2 bases; junction bases outside the gene matches: 6. Germline V gene sequence: CDR1 SGHTA, CDR2 FQGNSA. The CDR3 coding sequence is TGTGCCAGCAGCGCCCTAGCGGGGGGATACACAGATACGCAGTATTTT. Translation gives CASSALAGGYTDTQYF.

The rearrangement uses TRBV3-1 (or the pseudogene TRBV3-2) and TRBJ1-1; 9 nucleotides agree with TRBD1. CDR1 and CDR2 (germline): LGHDT, YNNKEL (reference sequence). The junction had 6 bases not matched to a gene; V was cut back by 0 bases and J by 7 bases. The CDR3 covers 15 residues. This chain's CDR3 is CASSQDYRGLSEAFF. CDR3 nucleotides: TGTGCCAGCAGCCAAGATTACAGGGGGCTGAGTGAAGCTTTCTTT.

V and J are TRBV24-1 and TRBJ1-5; a weak D match, TRBD1 (5 bases). This CDR3 region has 14 residues. Trimming cost V 5 bases and J 1 base, with 8 bases left between them. CDR1 and CDR2 from the germline V gene are KGHDR and SFDVKD. The CDR3 sequence: CATSAGASNQPQHF. CDR3 nucleotides: TGTGCCACCAGTGCTGGGGCAAGCAATCAGCCCCAGCATTTT.

In this sample, this clone turned up a few times. The chain uses TRBV5-1 and TRBJ1-6; D gene uncertain. The CDR3 sequence is 17 residues long. V lost 0 bases, J lost 0 bases, and 10 bases lay in between. Germline CDR1 and CDR2: SGHRS and YFSETQ. The CDR3, as DNA: TGCGCCAGCAGCTTGGCGGGGATAAGCTCCTATAATTCACCCCTCCACTTT. This gives the protein CASSLAGISSYNSPLHF.

J is TRBJ2-7 and V is TRBV5-6; 8 positions agree with TRBD1. Germline V lookup: CDR1 SGHDT, CDR2 YYEEEE. The CDR3 length is 16 residues. Losses at the gene ends were 4 bases for V and 4 bases for J; bases not matched to a gene: 13. CDR3 sequence: CASSLTTGAFRYEQYV. As DNA, the CDR3 is TGTGCCAGCAGCCTCACGACAGGGGCATTCCGATACGAGCAGTACGTC.

This clone appeared a single time. The rearrangement joins TRBV24-1 to TRBJ2-1, with 9 bases that match TRBD2. Germline V CDR1 and CDR2: KGHDR, SFDVKD. Germline trimming cut 3 bases from V and 8 bases from J; bases unmatched to any gene: 13. CDR3 length equals 17 residues. CDR3 loop: CATSDRTGGGVRDEQFF. CDR3 coding DNA: TGTGCCACCAGTGATCGGACTGGCGGGGGGGTACGGGATGAGCAGTTCTTC.

The V and J genes are TRBV21-1 and TRBJ2-1; the D call in the table, TRBD2, was not verified against the DNA. TRBV21-1 is a pseudogene locus. The CDR3 is 18 residues long. Here the CDR3 reads CATVSPGLAGDIYNEQFF. The CDR3 DNA reads TGTGCCACCGTCTCTCCGGGACTAGCGGGGGATATCTACAATGAGCAGTTCTTC.

This chain connects TRBV3-1 (or the pseudogene TRBV3-2) to TRBJ2-1; TRBD2 matches 8 bases. The CDR3 runs to 13 residues. Looked up from germline, CDR1 is LGHDT and CDR2 is YNNKEL (reference sequence). J gave up 8 bases and V 4 bases, and 4 bases lay outside the gene matches. The CDR3 loop is CASSPGGVDEQFF. Written as DNA, the CDR3 is TGTGCCAGCAGCCCGGGGGGGGTAGATGAGCAGTTCTTC.